These 2 T cell receptor beta chains originate from one sample sequenced in a study of vaccination effects on CD4 cells after COVID-19. Their antigen targets remain unknown. The repertoire was sequenced with immunoSEQ multiplex PCR; TCRdb's copy has only in-frame clones and lacks some. Of approximately 13,000 clones listed, over 55% are singletons. Antigen-specific CD4+ T cells were expanded with viral peptide pools in the ViraFEST assay before sequencing. Once cultured for 10 days, the cells underwent separation to obtain CD4+ T cells. Each participant was administered two doses of either the BNT162b2 or the mRNA-1273 vaccine. The input for sequencing was CD4+ T cells from PBMCs cultured with SARS-CoV-2 spike peptides, taken after COVID-19 vaccination. The receptors stem from a human donor who received a COVID-19 vaccine.

This clone was seen only a few times. This chain connects TRBV11-3 to TRBJ2-1; 7 bases agree with TRBD2. The CDR3 is 15 amino acids. Germline V lookup: CDR1 SGHNT, CDR2 YENEEA. V was clipped by 0 bases and J by 3 bases; unmatched bases: 2. CDR3: CASSLDPSGYNEQFF. Here the CDR3 DNA reads TGTGCCAGCAGCTTAGATCCTAGCGGCTACAATGAGCAGTTCTTC.

This clone has more than one count but fewer than ten. This chain joins TRBV27 and TRBJ1-6, with unresolved D. The CDR3 has 15 residues. Deletions cut 5 bases from V and 4 bases from J, with 12 bases between. Germline V lookup: CDR1 MNHEY, CDR2 SMNVEV (reference sequence). The CDR3 DNA reads TGTGCCAGCAGTCTGGGTGGCCTGTATAATTCACCCCTCCACTTT. Translating it yields CASSLGGLYNSPLHF.